This passage covers 30 T cell receptor beta chains from one sample sequenced in a study of shared clonotypes between healthy human individuals. Using immunoSEQ multiplex PCR, the repertoire was profiled, and TCRdb retains in-frame clones only, with some absent. The sample shows approximately 2.5 million clones, more than 90% of them seen only once. Sequences were obtained from naive CD4+ T cells sorted from blood. The subset is: CD45RA+ positively selected. Source of these receptors: a man younger than 30 in good health.

This rearrangement joins TRBV9 to TRBJ2-7; weak D call: TRBD1 (5 bases). The CDR3 length is 14 residues. The germline V and J ends were trimmed by 1 base and 0 bases, with 8 bases remaining between them. The V gene's germline CDR1 is SGDLS and CDR2 YYNGEE. CDR3 DNA sequence: TGTGCCAGCAGCGTAATGGACACCTCCTACGAGCAGTACTTC. Its translation is CASSVMDTSYEQYF.

The V and J genes are TRBV10-3 and TRBJ2-7; TRBD1 or TRBD2 may be the D gene (5 bases each). Germline CDR1 and CDR2: ENHRY and SYGVKD. The CDR3 loop spans 14 amino acids. The V end was cut by 3 bases, the J end by 6 bases, with 15 bases between. The chain's CDR3 is CAISELGVRGEQYF. The CDR3 DNA sequence: TGTGCCATCAGTGAATTGGGGGTTCGGGGCGAGCAGTACTTC.

This clone appeared a single time. The V gene is TRBV10-3, the J gene TRBJ1-3, with TRBD1 as a possible D gene (6 bases). The CDR3 sequence is 13 residues long. Germline V CDR1 and CDR2: ENHRY, SYGVKD. Trimming shortened V by 5 bases and J by 3 bases, and 8 bases separated the two germline ends. The CDR3 here is CAISRDIGNTIYF. CDR3 nucleotides: TGTGCCATCAGTCGGGACATTGGAAACACCATATATTTT.

This chain joins TRBV7-2 and TRBJ2-7, with 9 bases aligning to TRBD1. Germline CDR1 reads SGHTA; CDR2 reads FQGNSA. The CDR3 runs to 14 residues. V shed 1 base, J shed 6 bases, and the junction held 4 bases outside the gene matches. The CDR3 reads CASSLGQGVSEQYF. The CDR3 coding sequence is TGTGCCAGCAGCTTAGGACAGGGGGTTTCCGAGCAGTACTTC. The variable domain in full, completed from reference TRBV7-2 and TRBJ2-7, reads GAGVSQSPSNKVTEKGKDVELRCDPISGHTALYWYRQSLGQGLEFLIYFQGNSAPDKSGLPSDRFSAERTGGSVSTLTIQRTQQEDSAVYLCASSLGQGVSEQYFGPGTRLTVT.

The J gene is TRBJ1-1, the V gene TRBV5-1; D is unclear. CDR3 length: 14 residues. Germline V gene lookup returns CDR1 SGHRS and CDR2 YFSETQ. Between the trimmed V and J ends, which lost 1 base and 1 base, there was a span of 8 bases. This CDR3 is CASSLSLPNTEAFF. The CDR3 nucleotides read TGCGCCAGCAGCTTGTCCCTTCCGAACACTGAAGCTTTCTTT.

The chain joins TRBV5-1 to TRBJ2-3, with D possibly being TRBD2 (6 bases). Germline V gene sequence: CDR1 SGHRS, CDR2 YFSETQ. This CDR3 contains 18 residues. V lost 0 bases and J lost 0, with 17 bases in between. CDR3 coding DNA: TGCGCCAGCAGCTTGGACTTTCTGGAGGGGTCTAGCACAGATACGCAGTATTTT. Its translation is CASSLDFLEGSSTDTQYF. The variable domain in full, completed from reference TRBV5-1 and TRBJ2-3, reads KAGVTQTPRYLIKTRGQQVTLSCSPISGHRSVSWYQQTPGQGLQFLFEYFSETQRNKGNFPGRFSGRQFSNSRSEMNVSTLELGDSALYLCASSLDFLEGSSTDTQYFGPGTRLTVL.

The gene calls are TRBV7-9 and TRBJ2-2, with D hard to call. V lost 2 bases and J lost 4, with 5 bases in between. CDR1 and CDR2 (germline): SEHNR, FQNEAQ (reference sequence). This CDR3 is built from 13 residues. The CDR3 loop is CASSLKATGELFF. As DNA, the CDR3 is TGTGCCAGCAGCTTAAAGGCCACCGGGGAGCTGTTTTTT.

J is TRBJ1-4 and V is TRBV27; maybe TRBD1 (5 bases). Germline V CDR1 and CDR2: MNHEY, SMNVEV (reference sequence). The CDR3 is made up of 17 amino acids. Trimming removed 5 bases from V and 4 bases from J, with 20 bases in between. The CDR3 DNA reads TGTGCCAGCAGTACCCTACCTCCGGGACGCTTTAATGAAAAACTGTTTTTT. This gives the protein CASSTLPPGRFNEKLFF.

Of note for this clone: This sample includes further DNA sequences coding for the same CDR3. The V gene is TRBV30, the J gene TRBJ1-4; D call uncertain. Germline loops: CDR1 GTSNPN, CDR2 SVGIG (reference sequence). The CDR3 totals 11 residues. Between the trimmed V and J ends, which lost 0 bases and 8 bases, there was a span of 4 bases. CDR3 in DNA: TGTGCCTGGAGTGTCCGGGAAAAACTGTTTTTT. Amino acids: CAWSVREKLFF.

This clone has a handful of counts. The same CDR3 arises from other DNA sequences in this sample as well. This chain joins TRBV9 and TRBJ2-5; 7 bases map to TRBD2. Unmatched junction bases numbered 0, after V lost 0 bases and J lost 4 bases. The germline V gene encodes CDR1 SGDLS and CDR2 YYNGEE. There are 13 residues in the CDR3. Here the CDR3 reads CASSVAGGETQYF. The CDR3 region has the DNA TGTGCCAGCAGCGTAGCGGGGGGAGAGACCCAGTACTTC.

The J gene is TRBJ2-5, the V gene TRBV5-1; the D gene could be TRBD1 or TRBD2 (5 bases each). Germline CDR1 SGHRS, CDR2 YFSETQ. V shed 3 bases and J shed 1 base, with 10 bases lying between them. The CDR3 has 14 amino acids. The CDR3 nucleotides are TGCGCCAGCAGCTCTCTGGGGGTCCAAGAGACCCAGTACTTC. It yields the protein CASSSLGVQETQYF.

The V and J genes are TRBV30 and TRBJ1-5, with a weak D call TRBD1 (6 bases). V dropped 6 bases and J dropped 1 base, with 13 bases sitting between them. There are 14 residues in the CDR3. Germline V CDR1 and CDR2: GTSNPN, SVGIG (reference sequence). CDR3 nucleotides: TGTGCCTGTACTGGACAGTGGAGCAATCAGCCCCAGCATTTT. Translated, it gives CACTGQWSNQPQHF.

The chain has TRBV19 and TRBJ1-2; D gene ambiguous. Looked up from germline, CDR1 is LNHDA and CDR2 is SQIVND (reference sequence). The CDR3 length is 13 residues. Trimming removed 7 bases from V and 1 base from J, with 10 bases in between. CDR3 sequence reads: CASTPLHNYGYTF. Written as DNA, the CDR3 is TGTGCCAGTACCCCTCTACATAACTATGGCTACACCTTC.

CDR3 DNA: TGTGCCAGCAGCGTAGTTGCGGCTAGCACAGATACGCAGTATTTT. Translation gives CASSVVAASTDTQYF. The chain carries TRBV9 and TRBJ2-3; D uncertain. Per the germline V gene, CDR1 is SGDLS and CDR2 is YYNGEE. V was shortened by 0 bases and J by 0 bases, with 8 bases between the two germline ends. CDR3 length: 15 amino acids.

This rearrangement joins TRBV6-5 to TRBJ1-2; 9 bases are shared with TRBD1. The V and J ends lost 4 bases and 6 bases, in that order; junction bases with no gene match: 12. The CDR3 covers 16 residues. Germline V CDR1 and CDR2: MNHEY, SVGAGI. The CDR3 coding sequence is TGTGCCAGCAGTTTACAGGGGGCGCCGGTTTTCGATGGCTACACCTTC. Encoded protein: CASSLQGAPVFDGYTF.

The rearrangement links TRBV5-4 to TRBJ2-7, with 8 nucleotides matching TRBD1. After removal of 1 base from V and 6 bases from J, the junction contained 18 bases not matched to a gene. CDR1 SGHNT and CDR2 YYREEE come from the germline V gene (reference sequence). The CDR3 is 18 residues long. As DNA, the CDR3 is TGTGCCAGCAGCTTGATAGGCCAGGGGGCGTCAGGGCTGGGCGAGCAGTACTTC. Translation: CASSLIGQGASGLGEQYF. Based on the CDR3 plus reference TRBV5-4 and TRBJ2-7, the full variable domain is ETGVTQSPTHLIKTRGQQVTLRCSSQSGHNTVSWYQQALGQGPQFIFQYYREEENGRGNFPPRFSGLQFPNYSSELNVNALELDDSALYLCASSLIGQGASGLGEQYFGPGTRLTVT.

About this clone itself: The sample has other DNA sequences that encode this CDR3 too. The chain links TRBV5-1 to TRBJ1-5, with D unclear. V gave up 0 bases and J gave up 3 bases, with 7 bases separating them. Per the germline V gene, CDR1 is SGHRS and CDR2 is YFSETQ. This CDR3 is 14 amino acids long. In DNA, the CDR3 is TGCGCCAGCAGCTTGGAAGGGAACAATCAGCCCCAGCATTTT. It is translated as CASSLEGNNQPQHF.

This chain uses TRBV18 with TRBJ2-3; the match to TRBD1 covers 10 bases. The V and J ends lost 6 bases and 2 bases, in that order; junction bases with no gene match: 5. The CDR3 consists of 15 residues. Germline V gene lookup returns CDR1 KGHSH and CDR2 LQKENI. For the CDR3, the DNA is TGTGCCAGCTCGAAAGGACAGGGGGTCACAGATACGCAGTATTTT. Translation gives CASSKGQGVTDTQYF.

Turning to this clone: Being one base from a much bigger clone, this may be a read error. The V call is TRBV9, the J call TRBJ1-5, with D unclear. This CDR3 spans 12 amino acids. The germline V gene has CDR1 SGDLS and CDR2 YYNGEE. CDR3 nucleotides: TGTGCCAGCAGTGTAGGGAATCAGCCCCAGCATTTT. Translation gives CASSVGNQPQHF.

The chain joins TRBV6-5 to TRBJ2-7; the D is unclear. Germline CDR1 and CDR2: MNHEY and SVGAGI. The CDR3 loop spans 15 amino acids. Trimming stripped 6 bases from V and 7 bases from J, with 22 bases between. The CDR3, as DNA: TGTGCCAGCAGCCCCCTTACTACCTCCCCAAGGGAGCAGTACTTC. Translated: CASSPLTTSPREQYF.

This rearrangement joins TRBV2 to TRBJ2-3; 9 nucleotides match TRBD2. Germline CDR1 is SNHLY and CDR2 is FYNNEI. The trim removed 3 bases at V and 5 bases at J, leaving 3 bases unmatched. This CDR3 is 14 amino acids long. CDR3 bases: TGTGCCAGCAGTGAGATAGCGGGGGTAGATACGCAGTATTTT. Protein: CASSEIAGVDTQYF.

The chain recombines TRBV10-1 with TRBJ2-7; possible D gene TRBD2, 5 bases. Trimming pared 10 bases from V and 2 bases from J, leaving 21 bases between. This CDR3 is 15 amino acids long. CDR1 is WNHNN, CDR2 SYGVQD, per germline (reference sequence). The CDR3 region has the DNA TGCGCCACCGACTACGACTACCAAGAAACCTACGAGCAGTACTTC. Its translation: CATDYDYQETYEQYF.

J is TRBJ2-2 and V is TRBV9, with TRBD1 as a possible D gene (6 bases). V lost 3 bases and J 1 base, leaving 7 bases between the germline ends. This CDR3 is built from 14 residues. The germline V gene encodes CDR1 SGDLS and CDR2 YYNGEE. Here the CDR3 DNA reads TGTGCCAGCAGCGAACAGGGGAACACCGGGGAGCTGTTTTTT. Protein sequence: CASSEQGNTGELFF.

The V call is TRBV5-1, the J call TRBJ1-6; D possibly corresponds to TRBD1 (5 bases). There are 16 residues in the CDR3. Germline V gives CDR1 SGHRS, CDR2 YFSETQ. V was trimmed by 3 bases and J by 7 bases, leaving 17 bases between them. The CDR3 sequence is CASSSISPGANSPLHF. CDR3 bases: TGCGCCAGCAGCTCCATTTCCCCCGGGGCAAATTCACCCCTCCACTTT.

This clone has only one observation. The chain couples TRBV6-5 to TRBJ1-1; D remains unclear. V shed 7 bases and J shed 6 bases, with 12 bases lying between them. This CDR3 has 12 residues. Per the germline V gene, CDR1 is MNHEY and CDR2 is SVGAGI. The CDR3 DNA reads TGTGCCAGCATATCCCCAAGGCCTGAAGCTTTCTTT. It is translated as CASISPRPEAFF.

This chain uses TRBV30 with TRBJ2-5, with D uncertain. The CDR3 loop spans 15 amino acids. From germline, CDR1 is GTSNPN and CDR2 SVGIG (reference sequence). The ends were cut back, 1 base at V and 5 bases at J, with 17 bases in the middle. CDR3: CAWSGSRPQGETQYF. The DNA for the CDR3 is TGTGCCTGGAGTGGCTCTAGGCCCCAAGGGGAGACCCAGTACTTC.

The genes are TRBV10-3 and TRBJ2-3; D is unresolved. Germline CDR1 reads ENHRY; CDR2 reads SYGVKD. This CDR3 is 15 amino acids long. V gave up 4 bases and J gave up 4 bases, with 15 bases separating them. As DNA, the CDR3 is TGTGCCATCAGTGGGGGTGGTAGCATGGCAGATACGCAGTATTTT. This codes for CAISGGGSMADTQYF.

As for this clone: The sample carries other DNA sequences with the same CDR3. The J gene is TRBJ2-3, the V gene TRBV5-1; D is perhaps TRBD2 (5 bases). CDR3 length: 15 residues. Trimming removed 0 bases from V and 6 bases from J, with 14 bases in between. CDR1 is SGHRS and CDR2 is YFSETQ in the germline V gene. For the CDR3, the DNA is TGCGCCAGCAGCTTGGCCAGCGGTAGCGCGGATACGCAGTATTTT. The encoded protein is CASSLASGSADTQYF.

This rearrangement joins TRBV4-1 to TRBJ2-5, with D possibly matching TRBD2 (5 bases). Germline CDR1 is MGHRA and CDR2 is YSYEKL. V was shortened by 4 bases and J by 4 bases, with 10 bases between the two germline ends. This CDR3 contains 13 residues. The CDR3 is CASSLGLRETQYF. CDR3 DNA: TGCGCCAGCAGCCTTGGACTTCGAGAGACCCAGTACTTC.

The rearrangement joins TRBV6-1 to TRBJ2-7, with 11 bases lining up with TRBD2. The CDR3 is made up of 15 amino acids. V lost 8 bases, J lost 4 bases, and 10 bases stayed unmatched. The germline V gene encodes CDR1 MNHNS and CDR2 SASEGT. The CDR3 region has the DNA TGTGCCAGCCAGGAGGGGGCTAGCGGGGGGTACGAGCAGTACTTC. It encodes CASQEGASGGYEQYF.